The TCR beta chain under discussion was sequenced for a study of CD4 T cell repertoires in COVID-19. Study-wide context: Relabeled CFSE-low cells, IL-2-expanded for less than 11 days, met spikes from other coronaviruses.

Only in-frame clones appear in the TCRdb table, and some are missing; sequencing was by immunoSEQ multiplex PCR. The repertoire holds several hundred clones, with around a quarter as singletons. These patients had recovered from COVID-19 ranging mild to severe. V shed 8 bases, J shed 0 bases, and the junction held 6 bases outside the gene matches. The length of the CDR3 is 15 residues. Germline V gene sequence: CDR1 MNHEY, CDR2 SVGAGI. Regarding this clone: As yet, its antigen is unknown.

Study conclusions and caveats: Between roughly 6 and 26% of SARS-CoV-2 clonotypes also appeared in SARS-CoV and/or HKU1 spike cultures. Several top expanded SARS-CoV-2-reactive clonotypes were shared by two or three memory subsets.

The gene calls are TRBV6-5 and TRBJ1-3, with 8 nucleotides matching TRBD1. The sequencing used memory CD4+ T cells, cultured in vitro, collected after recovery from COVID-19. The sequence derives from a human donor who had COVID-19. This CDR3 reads CASGDRTSSGNTIYF. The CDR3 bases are TGTGCCAGCGGGGACAGGACTAGCTCTGGAAACACCATATATTTT.